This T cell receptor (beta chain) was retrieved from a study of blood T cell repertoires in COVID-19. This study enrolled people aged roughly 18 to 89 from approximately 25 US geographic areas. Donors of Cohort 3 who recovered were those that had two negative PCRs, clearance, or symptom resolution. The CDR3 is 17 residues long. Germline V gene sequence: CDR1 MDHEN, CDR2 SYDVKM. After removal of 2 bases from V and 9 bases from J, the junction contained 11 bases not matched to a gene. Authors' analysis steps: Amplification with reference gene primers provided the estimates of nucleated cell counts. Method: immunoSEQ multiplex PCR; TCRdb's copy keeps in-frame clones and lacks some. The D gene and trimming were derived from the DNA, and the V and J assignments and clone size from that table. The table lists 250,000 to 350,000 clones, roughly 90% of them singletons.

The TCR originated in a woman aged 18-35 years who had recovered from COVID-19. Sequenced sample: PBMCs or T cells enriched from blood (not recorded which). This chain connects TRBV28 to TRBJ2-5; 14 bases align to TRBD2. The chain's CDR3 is CASSLASGTSGSGAQYF. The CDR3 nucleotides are TGTGCCAGCAGTTTAGCTTCCGGGACTAGCGGGAGTGGGGCCCAGTACTTC.